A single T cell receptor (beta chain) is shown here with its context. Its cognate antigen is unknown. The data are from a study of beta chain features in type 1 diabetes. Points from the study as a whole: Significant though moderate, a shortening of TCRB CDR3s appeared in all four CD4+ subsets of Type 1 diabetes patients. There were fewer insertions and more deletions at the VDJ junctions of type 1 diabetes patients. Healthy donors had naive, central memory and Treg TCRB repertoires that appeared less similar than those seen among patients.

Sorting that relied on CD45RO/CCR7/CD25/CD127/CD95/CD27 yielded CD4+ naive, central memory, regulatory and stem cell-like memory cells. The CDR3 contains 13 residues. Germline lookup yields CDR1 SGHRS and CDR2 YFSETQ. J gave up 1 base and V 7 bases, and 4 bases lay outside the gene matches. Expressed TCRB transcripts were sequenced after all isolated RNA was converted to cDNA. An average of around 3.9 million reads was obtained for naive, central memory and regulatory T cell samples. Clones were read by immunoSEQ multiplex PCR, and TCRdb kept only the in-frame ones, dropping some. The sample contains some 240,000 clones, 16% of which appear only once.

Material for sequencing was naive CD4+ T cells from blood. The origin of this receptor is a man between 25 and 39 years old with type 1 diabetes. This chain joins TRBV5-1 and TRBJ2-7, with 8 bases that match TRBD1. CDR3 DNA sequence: TGCGCCAGCGGGTGGACAGGGTCCTACGAGCAGTACTTC. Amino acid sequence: CASGWTGSYEQYF.